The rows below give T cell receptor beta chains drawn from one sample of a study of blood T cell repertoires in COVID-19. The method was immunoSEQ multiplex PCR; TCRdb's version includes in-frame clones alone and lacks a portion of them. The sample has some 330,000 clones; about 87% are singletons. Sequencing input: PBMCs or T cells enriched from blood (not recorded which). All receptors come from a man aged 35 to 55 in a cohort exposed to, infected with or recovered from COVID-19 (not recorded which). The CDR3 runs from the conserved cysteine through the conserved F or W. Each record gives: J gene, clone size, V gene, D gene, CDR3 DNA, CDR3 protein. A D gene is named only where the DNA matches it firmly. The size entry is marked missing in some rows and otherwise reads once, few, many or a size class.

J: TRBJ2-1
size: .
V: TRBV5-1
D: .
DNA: TGCGCCAGCAGCTCCCGGACAGACAATGAGCAGTTCTTC
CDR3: CASSSRTDNEQFF

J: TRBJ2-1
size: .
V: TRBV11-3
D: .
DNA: TGTGCCAGCAGCTTAGGGGGAACGACTAGCAATGAGCAGTTCTTC
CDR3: CASSLGGTTSNEQFF

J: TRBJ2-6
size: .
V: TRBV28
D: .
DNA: TGTGCCAGCAGCAAAATTCACAGGGCTGGGGCCAACGTCCTGACTTTC
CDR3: CASSKIHRAGANVLTF

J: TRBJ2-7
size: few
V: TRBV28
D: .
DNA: TGTGCCAGCAAAGTCCCCTCAGGGCCCCAGCAGTACTTC
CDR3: CASKVPSGPQQYF

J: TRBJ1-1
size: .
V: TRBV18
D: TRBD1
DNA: TGTGCCAGCTCACCTATTGAGAACAGGGGGAACACTGAAGCTTTCTTT
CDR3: CASSPIENRGNTEAFF

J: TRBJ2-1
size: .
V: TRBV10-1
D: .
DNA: TGCGCCAGCAGTGGGCAACGGGACAATGAGCAGTTCTTC
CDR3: CASSGQRDNEQFF

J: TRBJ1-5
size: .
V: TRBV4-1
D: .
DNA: TGCGCCAGCAGCCCACAGGAAAATAGCAATCAGCCCCAGCATTTT
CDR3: CASSPQENSNQPQHF

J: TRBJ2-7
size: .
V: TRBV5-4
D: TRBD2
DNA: TGTGCCAGCAGCTTGGGCACTAGCGGGAGGGGCTCCTACGAGCAGTACTTC
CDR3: CASSLGTSGRGSYEQYF

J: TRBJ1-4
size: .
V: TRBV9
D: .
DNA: TGTGCCAGCAGCCCCCACCGGGGAGACACTAATGAAAAACTGTTTTTT
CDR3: CASSPHRGDTNEKLFF

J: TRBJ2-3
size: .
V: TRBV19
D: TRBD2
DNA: TGTGCCAGTAGTTCTGGACTAGCATCTGATACGCAGTATTTT
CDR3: CASSSGLASDTQYF

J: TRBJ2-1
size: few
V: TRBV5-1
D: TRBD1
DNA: TGCGCCAGCAGCGGGGGACAGAGCTACAATGAGCAGTTCTTC
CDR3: CASSGGQSYNEQFF

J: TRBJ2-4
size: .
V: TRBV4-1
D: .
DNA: TGCGCCAGCAGCCAAGACCGGTTAGCCAAAAACATTCAGTACTTC
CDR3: CASSQDRLAKNIQYF

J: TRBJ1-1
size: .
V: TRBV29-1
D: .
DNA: TGCAGCGTTTCCCCACTCGGCGAGGGTGAAGCTTTCTTT
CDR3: CSVSPLGEGEAFF

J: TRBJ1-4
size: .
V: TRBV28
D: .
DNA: TGTGCCAGCAGTTTAGTCGATGAAAAACTGTTTTTT
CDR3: CASSLVDEKLFF

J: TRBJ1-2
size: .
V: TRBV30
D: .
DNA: TGTGCCTGGAGTCCCGGGGGGAACTATGGCTACACCTTC
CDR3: CAWSPGGNYGYTF

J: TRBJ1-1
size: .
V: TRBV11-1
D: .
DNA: TGTGCCAGCAGCTTAAATCCGGGGGACACTGAAGCTTTCTTT
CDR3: CASSLNPGDTEAFF

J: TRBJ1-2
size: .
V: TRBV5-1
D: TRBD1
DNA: TGCGCCAGCAGCAATCTACAGGGGAACTATGGCTACACCTTC
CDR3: CASSNLQGNYGYTF

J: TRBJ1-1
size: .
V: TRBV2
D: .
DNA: TGTGCCAGTACGGGGGGGGCGGGCACTGAAGCTTTCTTT
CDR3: CASTGGAGTEAFF

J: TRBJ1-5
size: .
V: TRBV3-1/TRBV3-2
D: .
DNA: TGTGCCAGCAGCCAATTCCCGGGTATCCAGCCCCAGCATTTT
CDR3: CASSQFPGIQPQHF

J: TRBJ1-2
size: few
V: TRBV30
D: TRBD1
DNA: TGTGCCTGGAGCCCCCTTGGGACAGGGTATAGCTACACCTTC
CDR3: CAWSPLGTGYSYTF

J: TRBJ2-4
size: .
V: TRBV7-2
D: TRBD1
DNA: TGTGCCAGCAGCTTAGGCAGGGGGCGAAACATTCAGTACTTC
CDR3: CASSLGRGRNIQYF

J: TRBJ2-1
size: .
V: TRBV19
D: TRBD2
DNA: TGTGCCAGTACCACCGGACTAGCGCCTATTATTGAGCAGTTCTTC
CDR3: CASTTGLAPIIEQFF

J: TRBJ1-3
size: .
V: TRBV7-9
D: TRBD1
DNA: TGTGCCAGCAGCAGCCCCGGACAGGGGAGAAACACCATATATTTT
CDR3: CASSSPGQGRNTIYF

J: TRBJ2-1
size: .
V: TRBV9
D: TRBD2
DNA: TGTGCCAGCAGCACAAGCGGGAGCTCCTACAATGAGCAGTTCTTC
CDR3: CASSTSGSSYNEQFF

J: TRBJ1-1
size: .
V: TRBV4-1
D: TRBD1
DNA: TGCGCCAGCAGCCTCACGGACAGGGGTTCCACTGAAGCTTTCTTT
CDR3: CASSLTDRGSTEAFF

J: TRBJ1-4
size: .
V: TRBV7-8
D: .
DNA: TGTGCCAGCGGTTCCCTACGGGGTGGGAATGAAAAACTGTTTTTT
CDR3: CASGSLRGGNEKLFF

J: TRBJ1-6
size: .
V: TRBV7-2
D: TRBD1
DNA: TGTGCCAGCATCCGACCGGGACAGGGGATCGCCTATAATTCACCCCTCCACTTT
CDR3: CASIRPGQGIAYNSPLHF

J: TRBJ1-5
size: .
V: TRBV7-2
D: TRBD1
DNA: TGTGCCAGCAGCTTTACCGGGACAGGAGGCAATCAGCCCCAGCATTTT
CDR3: CASSFTGTGGNQPQHF

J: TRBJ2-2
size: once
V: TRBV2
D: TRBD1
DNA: TGTGCCAGCAGTGGGACAGGGACCGGGGAGCTGTTTTTT
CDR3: CASSGTGTGELFF

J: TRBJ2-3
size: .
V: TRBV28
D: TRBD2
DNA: TGTGCCAGCAGTACTAGCGGACCCACAGATACGCAGTATTTT
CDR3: CASSTSGPTDTQYF

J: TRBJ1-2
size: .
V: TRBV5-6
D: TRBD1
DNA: TGTGCCAGCAGCACCCGGACAGGAGACTATGGCTACACCTTC
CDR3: CASSTRTGDYGYTF

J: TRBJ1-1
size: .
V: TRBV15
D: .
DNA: TGTGCCACCAGCAGAGGGCTTACTGAAGCTTTCTTT
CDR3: CATSRGLTEAFF

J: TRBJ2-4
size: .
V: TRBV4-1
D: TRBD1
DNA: TGCGCCAGCAGCCACGTCCGCCCGGGACAGGGGAACATTCAGTACTTC
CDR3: CASSHVRPGQGNIQYF

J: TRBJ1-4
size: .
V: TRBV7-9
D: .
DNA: TGTGCCAGCAGCCGCACAGACCTAACTAATGAAAAACTGTTTTTT
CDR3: CASSRTDLTNEKLFF

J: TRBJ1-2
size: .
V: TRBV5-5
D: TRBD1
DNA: TGTGCCAGCAGCTTAAACCCCGACAGGGGCTATGGCTACACCTTC
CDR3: CASSLNPDRGYGYTF

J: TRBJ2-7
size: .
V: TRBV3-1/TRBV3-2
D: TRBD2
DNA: TGTGCCAGCAGCCCTAGCGGGAGAAAGAACGAGCAGTACTTC
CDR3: CASSPSGRKNEQYF

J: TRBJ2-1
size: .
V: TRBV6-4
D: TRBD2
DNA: TGTGCCAGCAGTGACTCAGCGGGAGGGGTGGGCTCCTACAATGAGCAGTTCTTC
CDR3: CASSDSAGGVGSYNEQFF

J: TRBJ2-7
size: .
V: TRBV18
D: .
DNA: TGTGCCAGCTCACTTGACATCTCCTACGAGCAGTACTTC
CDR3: CASSLDISYEQYF

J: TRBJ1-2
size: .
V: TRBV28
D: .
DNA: TGTGCCAGCAATCAGATCTCGGGGGTTAACTATGGCTACACCTTC
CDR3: CASNQISGVNYGYTF

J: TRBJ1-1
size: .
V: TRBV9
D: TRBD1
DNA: TGTGCCAGCAGCCCCCACTCGGGACAGCTAAGATCAACCTTT
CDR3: CASSPHSGQLRSTF

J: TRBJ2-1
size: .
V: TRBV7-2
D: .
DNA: TGTGCCAGCAGCGCTACTAATTTCAATGAGCAGTTCTTC
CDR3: CASSATNFNEQFF

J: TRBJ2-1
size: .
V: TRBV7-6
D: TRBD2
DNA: TGTGCCAGCAGCTTCGGGACTAGCGGGAGTACTTATGAGCAGTTCTTC
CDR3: CASSFGTSGSTYEQFF

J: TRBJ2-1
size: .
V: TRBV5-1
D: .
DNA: TGCGCCAGCAGTGACGGGTCTCGCTCCTACAATGAGCAGTTCTTC
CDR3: CASSDGSRSYNEQFF

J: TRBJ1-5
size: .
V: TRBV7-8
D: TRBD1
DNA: TGTGCCAGCAGCTTACCTGACAGGGCTGGGCAGCCCCAGCATTTT
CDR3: CASSLPDRAGQPQHF

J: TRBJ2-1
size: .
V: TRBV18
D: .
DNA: TGTGCCAGCTCACCACTCCCGGGCAGGGCCACCTACAATGAGCAGTTCTTC
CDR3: CASSPLPGRATYNEQFF

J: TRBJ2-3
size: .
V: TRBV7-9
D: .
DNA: TGTGCCAGCAGCCTCGGACTATCTAGCACAGATACGCAGTATTTT
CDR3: CASSLGLSSTDTQYF

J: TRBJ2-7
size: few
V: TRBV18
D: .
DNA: TGTGCCAGCTCACCGACGGGATCCCATTCCTACGAGCAGTACTTC
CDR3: CASSPTGSHSYEQYF

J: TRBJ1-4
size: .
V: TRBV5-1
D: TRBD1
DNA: TGCGCCAGCAGCTTGGGACAGGGGGGTAATGAAAAACTGTTTTTT
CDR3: CASSLGQGGNEKLFF

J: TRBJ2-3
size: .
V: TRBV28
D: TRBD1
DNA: TGTGCCAGCAGCCGAAAGACAGGGGGCTTAGATACGCAGTATTTT
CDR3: CASSRKTGGLDTQYF

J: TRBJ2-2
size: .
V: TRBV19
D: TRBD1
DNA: TGTGCCAGTAGTACCAGGACAGGGACCGGGGAGCTGTTTTTT
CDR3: CASSTRTGTGELFF

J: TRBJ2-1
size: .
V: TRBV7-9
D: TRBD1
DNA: TGTGCCAGCAGCTTAGCCGAGACAGGGGCCTACAATGAGCAGTTCTTC
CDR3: CASSLAETGAYNEQFF

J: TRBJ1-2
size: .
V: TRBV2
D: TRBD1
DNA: TGTGCCAGCACCAGAAGGGGACAGAACTATGGCTACACCTTC
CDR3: CASTRRGQNYGYTF

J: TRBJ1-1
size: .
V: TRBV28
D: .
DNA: TGTGCCAGCAGTTTCCCCAGTCGGAACACTGAAGCTTTCTTT
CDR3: CASSFPSRNTEAFF

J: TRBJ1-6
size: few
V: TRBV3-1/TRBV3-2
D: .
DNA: TGTGCCAGCAGCCAAGCTATCCAGGGGTCCTATAATTCACCCCTCCACTTT
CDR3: CASSQAIQGSYNSPLHF

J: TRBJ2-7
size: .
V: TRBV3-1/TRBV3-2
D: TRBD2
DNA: TGTGCCAGCAGCCAAGTCCTCAGCGGGGTCGAGCAGTACTTC
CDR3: CASSQVLSGVEQYF

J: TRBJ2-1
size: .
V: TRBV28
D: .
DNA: TGTGCCAGCACTCTTTCGGGGGGCGGTAATGAGCAGTTCTTC
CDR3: CASTLSGGGNEQFF

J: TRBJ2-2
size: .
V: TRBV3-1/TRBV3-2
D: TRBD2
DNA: TGTGCCAGCAGCCCGAGGGTAGCGGGGAACACCGGGGAGCTGTTTTTT
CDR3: CASSPRVAGNTGELFF

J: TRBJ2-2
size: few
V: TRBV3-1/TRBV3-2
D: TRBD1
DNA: TGTGCCAGCAGCCAAGTAGACAGGGTTGACACCGGGGAGCTGTTTTTT
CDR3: CASSQVDRVDTGELFF

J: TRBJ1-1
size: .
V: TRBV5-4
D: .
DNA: TGTGCCAGCAGCTTGAACCTTCAGGAGAACACTGAAGCTTTCTTT
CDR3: CASSLNLQENTEAFF

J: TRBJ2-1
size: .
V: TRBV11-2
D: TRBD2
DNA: TGTGCCAGCAGTTACAATCTAGCGGGAGGCAATGAGCAGTTCTTC
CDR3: CASSYNLAGGNEQFF